This entry describes one T cell receptor beta chain. Libraries were prepared by immunoSEQ multiplex PCR; TCRdb keeps only in-frame clonotypes and omits some of them. The sample comprises some 340,000 clones, 85% of which are singletons, and under 4% rests with the top ten. The sample originates from a study of blood T cell repertoires in COVID-19. V dropped 2 bases and J dropped 4 bases, with 14 bases sitting between them. The CDR3 totals 15 residues. From germline, CDR1 is SNHLY and CDR2 FYNNEI. J is TRBJ2-5 and V is TRBV2; D is ambiguous. The sequence was obtained from a woman younger than 35 with acute or convalescent COVID-19. Sequenced sample: peripheral blood. CDR3 in amino acids: CASSEMESTGETQYF. The CDR3 nucleotides read TGTGCCAGCAGTGAAATGGAGTCAACGGGAGAGACCCAGTACTTC.